This TCR beta chain originates from a study of blood T cell repertoires in COVID-19. In the study overall: COVID-19 samples from acute and convalescent phases originated in the United States, Italy and Spain. Sample material is recorded as cDNA or gDNA derived from T cells, B-cell-depleted T cells, or PBMCs.

In the authors' methods: Using reference gene primer amplification, nucleated cell counts were estimated. The table came from immunoSEQ multiplex PCR; TCRdb's copy has only in-frame clones and leaves some out. The D gene and trimming were derived from the DNA, and the V and J assignments and clone size from that table. The table has about 210,000 clones, around 92% seen once; the top ten hold around 1.2%. The CDR3 spans 13 residues. Germline V gene lookup returns CDR1 SGHRS and CDR2 YFSETQ. The V gene lost 4 bases and the J gene lost 4 bases, with 9 bases spanning the gap. Source material: peripheral blood. The rearrangement links TRBV5-1 to TRBJ1-5, with D perhaps matching TRBD1 (5 bases). The clonotype comes from a man aged 25 to 40 with acute or convalescent COVID-19. The CDR3 loop is CASSGGGNQPQHF. The CDR3 DNA sequence: TGCGCCAGCAGCGGTGGGGGGAATCAGCCCCAGCATTTT. The variable domain in full, completed from reference TRBV5-1 and TRBJ1-5, reads KAGVTQTPRYLIKTRGQQVTLSCSPISGHRSVSWYQQTPGQGLQFLFEYFSETQRNKGNFPGRFSGRQFSNSRSEMNVSTLELGDSALYLCASSGGGNQPQHFGDGTRLSIL.